These 17 T cell receptor beta chains originate from one sample sequenced in a study of regulatory T cells in long-lasting Graves disease. Time point of the sample: newly diagnosed GD, antithyroid drugs for less than 3 months. Researchers made the TCR library from RNA that was extracted from PBMCs. With iRepertoire HTBI primers and Arm-PCR of CDR3 regions, TCR beta libraries were built. MiXCR was run by TCRdb on the multiplex PCR reads, yielding one entry per CDR3 protein. The sample contains about 210,000 distinct CDR3 sequences, roughly 20% of which appear only once. The sample was also reused in another study, on T cells in Graves' hyperthyroidism and ophthalmopathy.

Source: peripheral blood mononuclear cells (PBMCs), taken at new diagnosis, from a patient treated with antithyroid drugs. These receptors came from a woman in her twenties or thirties with Graves disease.

This clonotype was picked up a small number of times. The chain couples TRBV18 to TRBJ2-1; no firm D call. CDR1 and CDR2 from the germline V gene are KGHSH and LQKENI. The CDR3 consists of 15 residues. Trimming pared 4 bases from V and 0 bases from J, leaving 10 bases between. The CDR3 reads CASSRSQSSYNEQFF. CDR3 DNA sequence: TGTGCCAGCTCACGGAGCCAGAGCTCCTACAATGAGCAGTTCTTC.

This clonotype was picked up many times. The chain uses TRBV12-3 or TRBV12-4 and TRBJ1-4; a possible D gene is TRBD1 (5 bases). The CDR3 extends over 15 amino acids. V shed 3 bases and J shed 4 bases, with 12 bases lying between them. CDR3 residues: CASSLGWTSNEKLFF. The CDR3 DNA is TGTGCCAGCAGTTTGGGGTGGACAAGTAATGAAAAACTGTTTTTT.

There are many counts of this clonotype. The rearrangement links TRBV7-2 to TRBJ2-5, with 7 bases that match TRBD1. This CDR3 has 14 residues. The ends lost 5 bases at V and 6 bases at J; junction bases unmatched: 9. Per the germline V gene, CDR1 is SGHTA and CDR2 is FQGNSA. CDR3 nucleotides: TGTGCCAGCAGCCCCCCCCAAAGGGGGCAGACCCAGTACTTC. It is translated as CASSPPQRGQTQYF.

This clonotype was counted at least ten times. The chain is built from TRBV6-5 and TRBJ2-1; D is uncertain. The germline V and J ends were trimmed by 4 bases and 7 bases, with 11 bases remaining between them. The germline CDR1 and CDR2 sequences are MNHEY and SVGAGI. The CDR3 loop spans 13 amino acids. CDR3 in amino acids: CASSLGRMNEQFF. The CDR3 DNA reads TGTGCCAGCAGTTTAGGACGGATGAATGAGCAGTTCTTC.

Notes on this clonotype: A much more abundant neighbour one base away suggests this may be a read error. The genes are TRBV12-5 and TRBJ1-1; weak D call: TRBD1 (6 bases). Deletions cut 1 base from V and 2 bases from J, with 11 bases between. CDR3 length: 15 amino acids. Germline V gives CDR1 LGHNT, CDR2 FRNRAP. CDR3 in amino acids: CASGLGRGANTEAFF. DNA for the CDR3: TGTGCTAGTGGTTTGGGACGGGGGGCTAACACTGAAGCTTTCTTT.

The sample holds many counts of this clonotype. This chain joins TRBV7-8 and TRBJ1-2; the match to TRBD1 covers 9 bases. CDR1 and CDR2 from the germline V gene are SGHVS and FQNEAQ. V lost 5 bases and J lost 5; bases outside the gene matches: 6. This CDR3 has 14 amino acids. The CDR3 protein is CASSARDRDYGYTF. In DNA, the CDR3 is TGTGCCAGCAGCGCGCGGGACAGGGATTATGGCTACACCTTC.

As concerns this clonotype: With a much larger clone just one base away, this may be a read error. This likely comes from a read error, as the CDR3 has no conserved phenylalanine or tryptophan at its end. The chain combines TRBV12-3 or TRBV12-4 with TRBJ1-3, with D unresolved. The CDR3 sequence is 16 residues long. Trimming took off 6 bases at V and 0 bases at J, with 15 bases between the two ends. The CDR3: CASSQGPNLSGNTIYS. As DNA, the CDR3 is TGTGCCAGCAGCCAAGGCCCTAACCTCTCTGGAAACACCATATATTCT.

This clonotype was recorded many times. The genes are TRBV3-1 and TRBJ2-7, with a possible D match to TRBD2 (5 bases). The CDR3 has 15 residues. Per the germline V gene, CDR1 is LGHDT and CDR2 is YNNKEL (reference sequence). Deletions cut 4 bases from V and 5 bases from J, with 18 bases between. The CDR3 region is CASSLDSRGGNEQYF. CDR3 DNA: TGTGCCAGCAGCCTAGACTCGCGAGGAGGAAACGAGCAGTACTTC.

Turning to this clonotype: Given a much more abundant clone one base away, this may be a read error. The J gene is TRBJ2-2, the V gene TRBV19; possibly TRBD2 for D (5 bases). This CDR3 has 14 residues. Germline loops: CDR1 LNHDA, CDR2 SQIVND (reference sequence). CDR3 in DNA: TGTGCCAGTAGTATAAAACCGAACACCGGGGAGCTGGTTTTT. Its translation is CASSIKPNTGELVF. The complete variable domain, with remaining parts taken from reference TRBV19 and TRBJ2-2, reads DGGITQSPKYLFRKEGQNVTLSCEQNLNHDAMYWYRQDPGQGLRLIYYSQIVNDFQKGDIAEGYSVSREKKESFPLTVTSAQKNPTAFYLCASSIKPNTGELVFGEGSRLTVL.

This clonotype occurred many times. The gene calls are TRBV4-1 and TRBJ1-2; D not resolved. Per germline, CDR1 MGHRA and CDR2 YSYEKL. Trimming removed 1 base from V and 4 bases from J, with 13 bases in between. CDR3 length: 15 residues. The CDR3 loop reads CASSQVGPLGYGYTF. The CDR3 DNA sequence: TGCGCCAGCAGCCAAGTTGGACCCCTCGGCTATGGCTACACCTTC.

This chain connects TRBV29-1 to TRBJ2-1, with TRBD2 identical over 11 bases. The trim removed 7 bases at V and 6 bases at J, leaving 2 bases unmatched. CDR3 size: 12 residues. The germline V gene has CDR1 SQVTM and CDR2 ANQGSEA. CDR3 region: CSGGTSGNEQFF. The CDR3 coding sequence is TGCAGCGGCGGGACTAGCGGCAATGAGCAGTTCTTC.

This clonotype was seen at least ten times. V usage is TRBV10-3 and J usage is TRBJ1-6; TRBD1 might be the D (5 bases). Germline V gene sequence: CDR1 ENHRY, CDR2 SYGVKD. V was cut by 0 bases and J by 7 bases, with 10 bases left in between. CDR3 length: 15 residues. The CDR3 sequence is CAISESGTGNSPLHF. The CDR3 nucleotides read TGTGCCATCAGTGAGTCGGGGACGGGAAATTCACCCCTCCACTTT.

This clonotype was found many times. The V and J genes are TRBV20-1 and TRBJ2-1, with D possibly being TRBD2 (5 bases). In germline, CDR1 is DFQATT, CDR2 SNEGSKA (reference sequence). V was pared by 3 bases and J by 0 bases, with 15 bases between. The CDR3 is 16 residues long. CDR3 residues: CSARPEDFISYNEQFF. The CDR3 DNA reads as TGCAGTGCTAGGCCGGAGGACTTTATCTCCTACAATGAGCAGTTCTTC.

This clonotype was observed at least ten times. The chain carries TRBV18 and TRBJ2-7; TRBD1 is a possible D gene (5 bases). Trimming removed 5 bases from V and 3 bases from J, with 5 bases in between. CDR1 KGHSH and CDR2 LQKENI come from the germline V gene. The CDR3 loop spans 11 amino acids. The CDR3 is CASSGHYEQYF. CDR3 sequence (DNA): TGTGCCAGCTCAGGACACTACGAGCAGTACTTC. The variable domain in full, with the rest retrieved from reference TRBV18 and TRBJ2-7, is NAGVMQNPRHLVRRRGQEARLRCSPMKGHSHVYWYRQLPEEGLKFMVYLQKENIIDESGMPKERFSAEFPKEGPSILRIQQVVRGDSAAYFCASSGHYEQYFGPGTRLTVT.

This clonotype was seen a few times. An end of the junction does not agree with germline; a read error may underlie this. The chain recombines TRBV6-1 with TRBJ1-2; 11 nucleotides line up with TRBD1. CDR3 length equals 14 residues. CDR1 and CDR2 (germline): MNHNS, SASEGT. The CDR3 reads CASSDGQGARSYTF. CDR3 nucleotides: TGTGCCAGCAGTGACGGACAGGGGGCGCGGAGCTATACCTTC.

This clonotype was picked up many times. The rearrangement joins TRBV20-1 to TRBJ1-4, with TRBD1 matching over 8 bases. Trimming removed 5 bases from V and 6 bases from J; junction bases left unmatched: 8. Germline-derived CDR1 and CDR2 are DFQATT and SNEGSKA (reference sequence). CDR3 length equals 14 residues. The chain's CDR3 is CSAGPGQVYEKLFF. In DNA, the CDR3 is TGCAGTGCTGGACCGGGACAGGTTTATGAAAAACTGTTTTTT.

About this clonotype: The junction and the germline gene differ at one end; a read error may be behind it. The chain has TRBV11-3 and TRBJ1-1; 9 bases match TRBD1. Per the germline V gene, CDR1 is SGHNT and CDR2 is YENEEA. The CDR3 contains 13 residues. The CDR3 protein is CASGPSRTGEAFF. The CDR3 nucleotides are TGTGCCAGCGGCCCCTCCCGGACAGGGGAAGCTTTCTTC.